This T cell receptor beta chain was observed in a study of beta chain features in type 1 diabetes. Study conclusions and caveats: Cells expressing TCR highly could be over-represented by cDNA sequencing. A pattern of fewer insertions and more deletions at VDJ junctions was seen in type 1 diabetes patients.

This clone was recorded once. Its specificity is unknown. The study reverse transcribed the entire isolated RNA, so it sequenced expressed TCRB transcripts. Naive, central memory and regulatory T cell samples came to a mean of roughly 4 million reads. Assay: immunoSEQ multiplex PCR; the TCRdb copy retains only in-frame clones and omits some. This sample has about 240,000 clones, with 25% to 35% found just once. V lost 6 bases and J lost 1, with 12 bases in between. This CDR3 spans 15 amino acids. Germline values: CDR1 MNHEY, CDR2 SVGAGI. V and J are TRBV6-5 and TRBJ2-2; D ambiguous. The receptor was derived from a young man in good health. Sequencing input: central memory CD4+ T cells from blood. Here the CDR3 DNA reads TGTGCCAGCAGGCTTAGCTTTGGGAACACCGGGGAGCTGTTTTTT. As protein: CASRLSFGNTGELFF.